The clone carrying this T cell receptor (beta chain) was observed a single time. As yet, its antigen is unknown. The sample comes from a study of CD8 T cells in ankylosing spondylitis. V lost 0 bases, J lost 5 bases, and 11 bases lay in between. The CDR3 contains 14 residues. Germline V CDR1 and CDR2: SGHKS, YYEKEE (reference sequence). The study's findings and limits: Relatively rare in peripheral blood, disease-linked clones were also CD8+. Earlier studies detected some motif variants in reactive arthritis synovial fluid and blood.

TCRdb reanalysed the 5' RACE reads using MiXCR and keeps one entry per CDR3 protein. The sample records 250,000 to 350,000 distinct CDR3 sequences, 15% to 25% being singletons. The sample was blood, either unsorted or a sorted T cell fraction (not recorded which). This chain joins TRBV5-5 and TRBJ1-1, with D unresolved. This TCR came from a male donor with ankylosing spondylitis or in good health (not recorded which). The CDR3 DNA is TGTGCCAGCAGCTTGGAGGGAGGGCTGACTGAAGCTTTCTTT. Encoded protein: CASSLEGGLTEAFF.